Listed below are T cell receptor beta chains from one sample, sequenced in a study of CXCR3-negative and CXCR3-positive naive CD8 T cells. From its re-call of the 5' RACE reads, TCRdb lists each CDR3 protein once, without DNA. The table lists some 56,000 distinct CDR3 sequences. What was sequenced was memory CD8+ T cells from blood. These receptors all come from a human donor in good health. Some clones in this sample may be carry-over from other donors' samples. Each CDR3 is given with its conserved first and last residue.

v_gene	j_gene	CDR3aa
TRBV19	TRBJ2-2	CASSIAGELFF
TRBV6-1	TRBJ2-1	CASTEGGFYNEQFF
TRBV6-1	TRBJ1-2	CASSPNEAGYGYTF
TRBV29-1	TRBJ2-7	CSVLGVGGYEQYF
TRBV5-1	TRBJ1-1	CASSLDGGWSTEAFF
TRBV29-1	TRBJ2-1	CSVVPVTDNEQFF
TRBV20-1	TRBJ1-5	CSARDPQVRDQHSNQPQHF
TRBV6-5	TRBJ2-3	CASSRTSAPTDTQYF
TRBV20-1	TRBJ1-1	CSATTGIPEAFF
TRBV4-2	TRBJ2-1	CASSQDPSGGHNEQFF
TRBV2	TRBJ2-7	CASKGAPEQYF